This TCR beta chain was obtained from a study of cytomegalovirus exposure and HLA in healthy donors. Study conclusions and caveats: Three CMV-associated chains proved CMV antigen-specific in vitro. Later genetic work tied a missense DCLRE1C variant to beta-chain V and J trimming. By a later analysis, the bulk of CMV-associated TCR beta chains appeared HLA-restricted.

Use of 60 Vbeta and 13 Jbeta primers characterized the PCR. Using immunoSEQ multiplex PCR, the repertoire was profiled, and TCRdb retains in-frame clones only, with some absent. The sample lists 100,000 to 150,000 clones, 55% to 75% occurring once. In the case of this clone: Its antigen is not known.

The TCR comes from a woman aged 40 to 50 in good health and CMV-seropositive. Material: PBMCs.

CDR3 in amino acids: CASALGGSTQYF. DNA of the CDR3: TGTGCTAGTGCCCTCGGGGGTTCTACGCAGTATTTT. V is TRBV12-5 and J is TRBJ2-3, with D perhaps matching TRBD2 (6 bases). Germline V lookup: CDR1 LGHNT, CDR2 FRNRAP. The CDR3 is 12 residues long. V dropped 7 bases and J dropped 8 bases, with 13 bases sitting between them. Looking up the rest from reference TRBV12-5 and TRBJ2-3 gives the full variable domain: DARVTQTPRHKVTEMGQEVTMRCQPILGHNTVFWYRQTMMQGLELLAYFRNRAPLDDSGMPKDRFSAEMPDATLATLKIQPSEPRDSAVYFCASALGGSTQYFGPGTRLTVL.